The 9 T cell receptor beta chains given below trace back to one sample, sequenced in a study of shared clonotypes between healthy human individuals. Data came from immunoSEQ multiplex PCR; TCRdb stores just in-frame clones and leaves some out. This table has about 480,000 clones, roughly 79% appearing once. Sequences were obtained from PBMCs. Receptor source: a woman aged 40 to 49 in good health. Some clones in this sample may be carry-over from other donors' samples.

The CDR3 spells CASSQEGPAGGPGELFF. The CDR3 DNA follows: TGTGCCAGCAGCCAAGAAGGACCAGCGGGAGGGCCCGGGGAGCTGTTTTTT. The rearrangement uses TRBV5-4 and TRBJ2-2; 10 bases line up with TRBD2. V dropped 4 bases and J dropped 6; count of bases not matched to a gene: 12. This CDR3 is 17 amino acids long. In germline, CDR1 is SGHNT, CDR2 YYREEE (reference sequence).

This clone was seen many times. The V and J genes are TRBV5-1 and TRBJ2-1; 7 bases are shared with TRBD2. The CDR3 sequence is 17 residues long. Germline values: CDR1 SGHRS, CDR2 YFSETQ. J gave up 5 bases and V 0 bases, and 11 bases lay outside the gene matches. The CDR3 DNA follows: TGCGCCAGCAGCTTGGCTCCGGGAGGCCCCTCGAACAATGAGCAGTTCTTC. Protein sequence: CASSLAPGGPSNNEQFF.

The chain combines TRBV7-2 with TRBJ2-7; 9 nucleotides line up with TRBD2. V lost 4 bases, J lost 2 bases, and 6 bases stayed unmatched. Per germline, CDR1 SGHTA and CDR2 FQGNSA. CDR3 size: 15 residues. The CDR3 spells CASSSIAGETYEQYF. In nucleotides, the CDR3 is TGTGCCAGCAGCTCCATAGCGGGAGAGACCTACGAGCAGTACTTC.

The chain employs TRBV28 and TRBJ1-5; 8 nucleotides align to TRBD1. CDR3 length: 15 residues. V lost 5 bases and J lost 3; bases outside the gene matches: 6. Germline CDR1 is MDHEN and CDR2 is SYDVKM. The CDR3 spells CASSPGDRYNQPQHF. CDR3 nucleotides: TGTGCCAGCAGTCCAGGGGACAGGTACAATCAGCCCCAGCATTTT.

The chain has TRBV28 and TRBJ2-2, with D perhaps TRBD2 (6 bases). CDR1 is MDHEN and CDR2 is SYDVKM in the germline V gene. Trimming left V 6 bases short and J 5 bases short, with 13 bases between. The CDR3 has 14 residues. DNA of the CDR3: TGTGCCAGCAGGAGTAGCGGAAATACCGGGGAGCTGTTTTTT. Protein sequence: CASRSSGNTGELFF.

The rearrangement joins TRBV5-4 to TRBJ1-3; D remains unclear. The ends were cut back, 5 bases at V and 0 bases at J, with 9 bases in the middle. Germline V lookup: CDR1 SGHNT, CDR2 YYREEE (reference sequence). The CDR3 sequence is 14 residues long. The CDR3 is CASRNKGSGNTIYF. The CDR3 DNA reads TGTGCCAGCAGGAACAAGGGCTCTGGAAACACCATATATTTT.

The chain carries TRBV7-9 and TRBJ2-2, with D possibly TRBD1 on 6 matching bases. In germline, CDR1 is SEHNR, CDR2 FQNEAQ (reference sequence). The length of the CDR3 is 14 residues. Trimming shortened V by 2 bases and J by 4 bases, and 8 bases separated the two germline ends. CDR3 loop: CASSLFRGTGELFF. The CDR3 bases are TGTGCCAGCAGCTTATTCAGGGGCACCGGGGAGCTGTTTTTT. The whole variable domain, remainder taken from reference TRBV7-9 and TRBJ2-2, is DTGVSQNPRHKITKRGQNVTFRCDPISEHNRLYWYRQTLGQGPEFLTYFQNEAQLEKSRLLSDRFSAERPKGSFSTLEIQRTEQGDSAMYLCASSLFRGTGELFFGEGSRLTVL.

V and J are TRBV2 and TRBJ2-5, with TRBD2 matching over 7 bases. Looked up from germline, CDR1 is SNHLY and CDR2 is FYNNEI. V was pared by 4 bases and J by 4 bases, with 9 bases of the junction left unmatched. This CDR3 comprises 15 residues. For the CDR3, the DNA is TGTGCCAGCAGTGTATTGCGGGAGATGGTAGAGACCCAGTACTTC. Amino acids: CASSVLREMVETQYF.

The table lists this clone with a count of one. The rearrangement joins TRBV10-1 to TRBJ2-1; the D is unclear. The CDR3 is 12 amino acids. V was pared by 2 bases and J by 12 bases, with 11 bases between. The germline V gene has CDR1 WNHNN and CDR2 SYGVQD (reference sequence). In DNA, the CDR3 is TGCGCCAGCAGTGAGGATACACTTGTGCAGTTCTTC. Protein: CASSEDTLVQFF.